The 20 T cell receptor beta chains listed next were all sequenced from one sample in a study of blood T cell repertoires in COVID-19. Method: immunoSEQ multiplex PCR; TCRdb's copy keeps in-frame clones and lacks some. The sample includes tens of thousands of clones, roughly 90% of them seen just once. The source material was peripheral blood. These receptors came from a human donor with acute or convalescent COVID-19. The donor label of this sample is uncertain.

V and J are TRBV12-3 or TRBV12-4 and TRBJ2-1; D is unclear. The V gene lost 5 bases and the J gene lost 2 bases, with 7 bases spanning the gap. The CDR3 loop spans 13 amino acids. The CDR3 region is CASSGETYNEQFF. DNA for the CDR3: TGTGCCAGCAGTGGTGAGACCTACAATGAGCAGTTCTTC.

J is TRBJ2-7 and V is TRBV11-1, with 7 bases lining up with TRBD2. Per the germline V gene, CDR1 is SGHAT and CDR2 is FQDESV (reference sequence). The CDR3 runs to 14 residues. V was pared by 3 bases and J by 6 bases, with 8 bases of the junction left unmatched. CDR3 sequence (DNA): TGTGCCAGCAGCTTTAAGGCGGGAGCTTCCGAGCAGTACTTC. It translates to CASSFKAGASEQYF.

The table lists this clone with a count of one. This chain uses TRBV19 with TRBJ2-3; the match to TRBD2 covers 7 bases. This CDR3 spans 16 amino acids. V gave up 1 base and J gave up 0 bases; unmatched junction bases: 4. CDR1 and CDR2 (germline): LNHDA, SQIVND (reference sequence). The CDR3 is CASSIGYSGSTDTQYF. The DNA for the CDR3 is TGTGCCAGTAGTATAGGGTATAGCGGGAGCACAGATACGCAGTATTTT.

The rearrangement links TRBV12-3 or TRBV12-4 to TRBJ2-7; D is possibly TRBD2 (5 bases). The ends were cut back, 2 bases at V and 6 bases at J, with 11 bases in the middle. This CDR3 has 13 residues. CDR3 DNA sequence: TGTGCCAGCAGTTTACCCCCTGCGGGCGAGCAGTACTTC. This sequence encodes CASSLPPAGEQYF.

The chain employs TRBV19 and TRBJ2-2; 12 bases align to TRBD1. V trimming: 3 bases; J trimming: 4 bases; junction bases outside the gene matches: 0. Germline-derived CDR1 and CDR2 are LNHDA and SQIVND (reference sequence). The CDR3 loop spans 15 amino acids. The CDR3 DNA follows: TGTGCCAGTAGTATGGGACAGGGGGCCACCGGGGAGCTGTTTTTT. It is translated as CASSMGQGATGELFF.

The chain employs TRBV18 and TRBJ2-7; 8 bases agree with TRBD2. The CDR3 spans 14 residues. Trimming at V came to 3 bases and at J to 3 bases, leaving 4 bases not matched to a gene. Germline V lookup: CDR1 KGHSH, CDR2 LQKENI. The CDR3 protein is CASSPSGGLYEQYF. The CDR3 nucleotides are TGTGCCAGCTCACCCTCGGGGGGGCTCTACGAGCAGTACTTC.

This chain connects TRBV4-1 to TRBJ1-6, with TRBD1 matching 8 bases. V was clipped by 2 bases and J by 9 bases; unmatched bases: 6. Germline V gene data show CDR1 as MGHRA and CDR2 as YSYEKL. This CDR3 is built from 15 residues. In DNA form, the CDR3 reads TGCGCCAGCAGCCAAACAGGGGGGGCGGTTTCACCCCTCCACTTT. It translates to CASSQTGGAVSPLHF.

The J gene is TRBJ1-5, the V gene TRBV19; the D is unclear. CDR1 and CDR2 (germline): LNHDA, SQIVND (reference sequence). The CDR3 contains 16 residues. Trimming took 6 bases from V and 0 from J, leaving 15 bases between them. The DNA for the CDR3 is TGTGCCAGTAGCCCGAGCGGCGGACCTAGCAATCAGCCCCAGCATTTT. It yields the protein CASSPSGGPSNQPQHF.

V gene TRBV6-5 combines with J gene TRBJ1-2, with D maybe TRBD1 (5 bases). The germline V gene encodes CDR1 MNHEY and CDR2 SVGAGI. This CDR3 has 13 residues. V was clipped by 7 bases and J by 9 bases, with 18 bases between them. CDR3 protein: CASTPLGQGSYTF. CDR3 sequence (DNA): TGTGCCAGCACCCCCTTGGGGCAGGGCAGCTACACCTTC.

This clone was seen a single time. J is TRBJ1-5 and V is TRBV6-5; unclear D gene. Per germline, CDR1 MNHEY and CDR2 SVGAGI. There are 13 residues in the CDR3. V gave up 8 bases and J gave up 1 base, with 9 bases separating them. CDR3 coding DNA: TGTGCCAGCCTCCGCGGAAGCAATCAGCCCCAGCATTTT. Amino acid sequence: CASLRGSNQPQHF.

This chain connects TRBV19 to TRBJ2-3; D is uncertain. The V gene's germline CDR1 is LNHDA and CDR2 SQIVND (reference sequence). This CDR3 has 12 residues. V was trimmed by 10 bases and J by 1 base, leaving 9 bases between them. The CDR3: CATDSGTDTQYF. DNA of the CDR3: TGTGCCACCGATAGTGGCACAGATACGCAGTATTTT. The entire variable domain, with the rest obtained from reference TRBV19 and TRBJ2-3, is as follows: DGGITQSPKYLFRKEGQNVTLSCEQNLNHDAMYWYRQDPGQGLRLIYYSQIVNDFQKGDIAEGYSVSREKKESFPLTVTSAQKNPTAFYLCATDSGTDTQYFGPGTRLTVL.

CDR3 coding DNA: TGTGCCAGCAGCCGAACGGCGGGAGAGTCAATTAATGAGCAGTTCTTC. Translation: CASSRTAGESINEQFF. The V and J genes are TRBV7-9 and TRBJ2-1; TRBD2 agrees at 7 bases. The trim removed 5 bases at V and 7 bases at J, leaving 14 bases unmatched. CDR3 length: 16 residues. Germline loops: CDR1 SEHNR, CDR2 FQNEAQ (reference sequence).

V gene TRBV5-6 combines with J gene TRBJ2-5; D is possibly TRBD1 (6 bases). The CDR3 contains 14 residues. The germline V gene encodes CDR1 SGHDT and CDR2 YYEEEE. Deletions cut 2 bases from V and 9 bases from J, with 17 bases between. CDR3 nucleotides: TGTGCCAGCAGCTTTGTTCAGGGGCCTAAGGCCCAGTACTTC. Encoded protein: CASSFVQGPKAQYF.

The genes are TRBV29-1 and TRBJ1-1; TRBD1 is a possible D gene (6 bases). CDR3 length: 13 amino acids. The germline gives CDR1 SQVTM, CDR2 ANQGSEA. The V gene lost 6 bases and the J gene lost 5 bases, with 16 bases spanning the gap. CDR3 DNA: TGCAGCGTGAGGACAGCGACCGGAACTGAAGCTTTCTTT. Amino acid sequence: CSVRTATGTEAFF.

The chain uses TRBV18 and TRBJ1-1; a weak D match, TRBD1 (6 bases). CDR3 length equals 14 residues. Trimming left V 3 bases short and J 1 base short, with 9 bases between. Germline loops: CDR1 KGHSH, CDR2 LQKENI. The CDR3 here is CASSPLTGNTEAFF. The CDR3 DNA reads TGTGCCAGCTCACCGCTGACAGGGAACACTGAAGCTTTCTTT.

The chain recombines TRBV28 with TRBJ2-2; D possibly corresponds to TRBD1 (6 bases). CDR1 and CDR2 from the germline V gene are MDHEN and SYDVKM. There are 15 residues in the CDR3. V shed 2 bases and J shed 7 bases, with 14 bases lying between them. The DNA of the CDR3 is TGTGCCAGCAGTTTAATGCAACAGGGTGGCGGGGAGCTGTTTTTT. The encoded protein is CASSLMQQGGGELFF.

This clone was picked up a small number of times. The chain recombines TRBV11-2 with TRBJ2-2; no clear D gene. Germline V gives CDR1 SGHAT, CDR2 FQNNGV. Between the trimmed V and J ends, which lost 3 bases and 1 base, there was a span of 9 bases. The CDR3 covers 15 residues. CDR3 sequence (DNA): TGTGCCAGCAGCTTTAACACACGGAACACCGGGGAGCTGTTTTTT. It translates to CASSFNTRNTGELFF.

J is TRBJ2-5 and V is TRBV10-2; tentatively, D is TRBD1 (5 bases). The CDR3 contains 13 residues. CDR1 and CDR2 from the germline V gene are WSHSY and SAAADI. V shed 3 bases and J shed 3 bases, with 8 bases lying between them. The CDR3 sequence is CASSERGKETQYF. In nucleotides, the CDR3 is TGCGCCAGCAGTGAAAGGGGAAAAGAGACCCAGTACTTC.

V and J are TRBV27 and TRBJ2-7, with D perhaps matching TRBD2 (5 bases). This CDR3 is 16 amino acids long. The germline V gene has CDR1 MNHEY and CDR2 SMNVEV (reference sequence). Trimming cost V 0 bases and J 3 bases, with 15 bases left between them. The CDR3 DNA is TGTGCCAGCAGTTTATCCGACGGTGTCGGGGTCTACGAGCAGTACTTC. Translating it yields CASSLSDGVGVYEQYF.

This clone is a singleton in its sample. The rearrangement joins TRBV5-4 to TRBJ2-7; 7 positions agree with TRBD2. Trimming removed 4 bases from V and 3 bases from J; junction bases left unmatched: 10. The CDR3 sequence is 15 residues long. Germline V gene lookup returns CDR1 SGHNT and CDR2 YYREEE (reference sequence). The CDR3 spells CASSLGRGVGYEQYF. CDR3 coding DNA: TGTGCCAGCAGCCTGGGACGGGGGGTAGGCTACGAGCAGTACTTC.